The T cell receptor beta chain described here comes from a study of STAT3 mutations in large granular lymphocyte leukemia. Findings and limits, study-wide: Suggested: STAT3 mutation was not the ancestral event for these clonal expansions. In T-cell large granular lymphocyte leukemia, about half of patients showed multiple immunodominant subclonotypes.

Sequencing used immunoSEQ multiplex PCR; TCRdb keeps in-frame clones, though not all of them. The sample has 30,000 to 40,000 clones, around 87% seen once. Regarding this clone: Its antigen remains unidentified.

The sequenced material came from peripheral blood mononuclear cells. The source is a man in his sixties with T-cell large granular lymphocyte leukemia. Some clones in this sample may be carry-over from other donors' samples.

The CDR3 nucleotides read TGTGCCAGCAGTGAATCCAGCAGACCGAACACCGGGGAGCTGTTTTTT. It specifies CASSESSRPNTGELFF. The V gene is TRBV25-1, the J gene TRBJ2-2; D remains ambiguous. The V and J ends lost 1 base and 0 bases respectively, with 9 bases between them. The CDR3 has 16 amino acids. Germline V gives CDR1 MGHDK, CDR2 SYGVNS.